This T cell receptor beta chain was documented in a study of T-cell memory formation after mild COVID-19. Study conclusions and caveats: Later expanders leaned CD4+, whereas clones that contracted between day 15 and 85 were balanced CD4/CD8. Contracting clones localized mainly to CM and EM when CD4+ and mainly to EMRA when CD8+. Second-wave clones with a day 37 peak had unconfirmed SARS-CoV-2 specificity.

Looked up from germline, CDR1 is MNHEY and CDR2 is SVGAGI. The CDR3 has 14 residues. With V trimmed by 5 bases and J by 10 bases, 8 bases remained unmatched. As concerns this clonotype: Its specificity is not known.

TCRdb itself ran the 5' RACE reads through MiXCR, one entry per CDR3 protein. Counted here are roughly 560,000 distinct CDR3 sequences, roughly 20% occurring once; the ten biggest clones make up approximately 12%. The specimen was PBMCs or a T cell subset sorted from them (not recorded which). The clonotype was recovered from an adult woman who had mild COVID-19 (a few samples of this study predate the infection). Cell type and time point are not known. The chain combines TRBV6-5 with TRBJ1-6; the match to TRBD1 covers 7 bases. The CDR3 region is CASSLDRKKSPLHF. CDR3 nucleotides: TGTGCCAGCAGTCTGGACAGGAAGAAATCACCCCTCCACTTT.